This is a list of T cell receptor beta chains from one sample in a study of blood T cell repertoires in COVID-19. The protocol was immunoSEQ multiplex PCR, while the TCRdb copy is restricted to in-frame clones and leaves out a portion. This table has about 220,000 clones, about 90% appearing once. Source material: PBMCs or T cells enriched from blood (not recorded which). The receptors were sampled from a man in his thirties or forties who had been exposed to COVID-19. The CDR3 runs from the conserved cysteine through the conserved F or W. Fields, in order: V gene, clone size, J gene, D gene, CDR3 DNA, CDR3 protein. A D gene is named only where the DNA matches it firmly. Not every row has a clone size; where given, it reads once, few, many or a size class.

TRBV7-2	.	TRBJ2-3	.	TGTGCCAGCAGCTTGTATCCTGCAGATACGCAGTATTTT	CASSLYPADTQYF
TRBV4-1	.	TRBJ1-1	TRBD1	TGCGCCAGCAGCCAAGCTCACAGGGGGCGGACTGAAGCTTTCTTT	CASSQAHRGRTEAFF
TRBV5-1	.	TRBJ2-2	TRBD2	TGCGCCAGCAGCCCTGGGACTAGCGGGGGGGGCACCGGGGAGCTGTTTTTT	CASSPGTSGGGTGELFF
TRBV4-1	.	TRBJ1-3	.	TGCGCCAGCAGCCAAGGGGGAGTTCGCAAGGAAAACACCATATATTTT	CASSQGGVRKENTIYF
TRBV4-1	.	TRBJ2-1	TRBD2	TGCGCCAGCAGCCAAGTAGAGCGGGGGACCAGCTCCTACAATGAGCAGTTCTTC	CASSQVERGTSSYNEQFF
TRBV2	.	TRBJ1-3	.	TGTGCCAGCAGACAGGGAAGGTCTTCTGGAAACACCATATATTTT	CASRQGRSSGNTIYF
TRBV7-9	.	TRBJ2-2	TRBD1	TGTGCCAGCAGCTCTCCAGGGGGCGCAAACGGGGAGCTGTTTTTT	CASSSPGGANGELFF
TRBV5-4	.	TRBJ2-3	.	TGTGCCAGCAGCTATGAGGGGGGGCCAGGTACAGATACGCAGTATTTT	CASSYEGGPGTDTQYF
TRBV7-6	.	TRBJ2-5	TRBD1	TGTGCCAGCAGCGGGGACAGGGCCCCCCGGTTATCCGCCCAGTACTTC	CASSGDRAPRLSAQYF
TRBV6-5	.	TRBJ1-5	.	TGTGCCAGCAGTTACTCGTTTATGAGCAATCAGCCCCAGCATTTT	CASSYSFMSNQPQHF
TRBV27	.	TRBJ2-7	TRBD1	TGTGCCAGCACTATAGGACAGGGGGCGAACGAGCAGTACTTC	CASTIGQGANEQYF
TRBV5-1	.	TRBJ2-2	.	TGCGCCAGCAGCTTTACACCCCAGGGCACCGGGGAGCTGTTTTTT	CASSFTPQGTGELFF
TRBV20-1	.	TRBJ2-1	.	TGCAGTGCTAGTCGGGGGGCCGCCTACAATGAGCAGTTCTTC	CSASRGAAYNEQFF
TRBV4-1	.	TRBJ2-5	TRBD1	TGCGCCAGCAGCCCAGGCGAGGGGGCCGTGGGAGAGACCCAGTACTTC	CASSPGEGAVGETQYF
TRBV2	.	TRBJ2-3	TRBD2	TGTGCCAGCAATGGAGGTTTGGCGGGAGGTTACCACGAAACCACAAGCAGTACGCAGTATTTT	CASNGGLAGGYHETTSSTQYF
TRBV18	.	TRBJ2-7	TRBD1	TGTGCCAGCTCACCACAGGCGACAGGGTCCAACGAGCAGTACTTC	CASSPQATGSNEQYF
TRBV4-2	.	TRBJ2-3	.	TGTGCCAGCAGCCAAGACGGTACTAACGGAAATACGCAGTATTTT	CASSQDGTNGNTQYF
TRBV9	.	TRBJ1-4	TRBD1	TGTGCCAGCAGCGGCCAAACAGGGGGAGCTGGCGAAAAACTGTTTTTT	CASSGQTGGAGEKLFF
TRBV6-1	.	TRBJ1-2	.	TGTGCCAGCAGTGAAGAGGATGGCAGCGCGGGCGGCTACACCTTC	CASSEEDGSAGGYTF
TRBV4-3	.	TRBJ2-7	TRBD2	TGCGCCAGCAGCCAAGGCCGAGGAACTAGCGCTTACGAGCAGTACTTC	CASSQGRGTSAYEQYF
TRBV30	.	TRBJ1-6	TRBD1	TGTGCCCTGGACGCGGGCAGGGGGCTATCCTCTGGAAATTCACCCCTCCACTTT	CALDAGRGLSSGNSPLHF
TRBV19	.	TRBJ2-5	.	TGTGCCAGTCGCAACTCCGGGGGAGAGACCCAGTACTTC	CASRNSGGETQYF
TRBV7-6	.	TRBJ2-3	TRBD2	TGTGCCAGCAGCTTCGGGACTAGACGTTCAGATACGCAGTATTTT	CASSFGTRRSDTQYF
TRBV5-4	.	TRBJ2-2	.	TGTGCCAGCAGCTTCGGCACAGGATGGAACACCGGGGAGCTGTTTTTT	CASSFGTGWNTGELFF
TRBV2	.	TRBJ2-1	TRBD2	TGTGCCAGCAGCGACCGGACTAGCGGGGGAATAACAAACTACAATGAGCAGTTCTTC	CASSDRTSGGITNYNEQFF
TRBV7-9	once	TRBJ1-2	.	TGTGCCAGCAGCTTAGACATTCAGGGGTATGGCTACACCTTC	CASSLDIQGYGYTF
TRBV6-1	.	TRBJ2-7	TRBD1	TGTGCCAGCAGTGAAAGACAGGGCCCCTACGAGCAGTACTTC	CASSERQGPYEQYF
TRBV5-4	.	TRBJ2-3	TRBD2	TGTGCCAGCAGGCAAGCGGGGGCAACAGATACGCAGTATTTT	CASRQAGATDTQYF
TRBV3-1/TRBV3-2	once	TRBJ2-2	.	TGTGCCAGCAGCCCCTCGCGAAACACCGGGGAGCTGTTTTTT	CASSPSRNTGELFF
TRBV10-3	.	TRBJ2-1	TRBD1	TGTGCCATCAGTGAAGGGACAGGGATTAATGAGCAGTTCTTC	CAISEGTGINEQFF
TRBV4-1	.	TRBJ2-5	TRBD2	TGCGCCAGCAGCCCCCGGTGGGCGGGAGGGGAGACCCAGTACTTC	CASSPRWAGGETQYF
TRBV7-2	.	TRBJ2-7	.	TGTGCCAGCCAGTCAGGAAATGTCGCCTACGAGCAGTACTTC	CASQSGNVAYEQYF
TRBV6-5	.	TRBJ2-5	.	TGTGCCAGCAGTTACTCCGGGGTTGAAGGGACCCAGTACTTC	CASSYSGVEGTQYF
TRBV24-1	.	TRBJ2-2	.	TGTGCCACCCTTCGGGGTCGAGCGAGCTCACAAATACAGTACACCGGGGAGCTGTTTTTT	CATLRGRASSQIQYTGELFF
TRBV13	.	TRBJ1-2	TRBD1	TGTGCCAGCAGCTTAGGGGACAGGGGTATATATGGCTACACCTTC	CASSLGDRGIYGYTF
TRBV11-1	.	TRBJ1-1	.	TGTGCCAGCAGCTTAGTCAGGGGAGGGACTGAAGCTTTCTTT	CASSLVRGGTEAFF
TRBV2	.	TRBJ1-4	.	TGTGCCAGCAGTTCACAGGGAGAAGAAAAACTGTTTTTT	CASSSQGEEKLFF
TRBV15	.	TRBJ2-4	TRBD2	TGTGCCACCAGCAGATCCCCAACCTGGACTAGCGGGGGCCATCGGGACATTCAGTACTTC	CATSRSPTWTSGGHRDIQYF
TRBV18	.	TRBJ1-6	TRBD1	TGTGCCAGCGCCGAACAGGGGAATAATTCACCCCTCCACTTT	CASAEQGNNSPLHF
TRBV27	.	TRBJ1-2	.	TGTGCCAGCAGGGATAAACAGGGTCAAGGCTACACCTTC	CASRDKQGQGYTF
TRBV7-9	.	TRBJ1-5	.	TGTGCCAGCAGCCGCGAGAATCAGCCCCAGCATTTT	CASSRENQPQHF
TRBV20-1	.	TRBJ2-5	.	TGCAGTGCTAGAGATCGGGAGACCCAGTACTTC	CSARDRETQYF
TRBV7-9	.	TRBJ2-7	TRBD2	TGTGCCAGCAGCCGGGGACTAGCGGGGACCGAGCAGTACTTC	CASSRGLAGTEQYF
TRBV19	.	TRBJ2-2	TRBD2	TGTGCCAGTAGTACCCCGGGACTAGCGGGGGGGCCGTGGGAGCTGTTTTTT	CASSTPGLAGGPWELFF
TRBV15	.	TRBJ1-6	.	TGTGCCACCAGTGAAAGACAGGATCAGAATTCACCCCTCCACTTT	CATSERQDQNSPLHF
TRBV29-1	once	TRBJ1-1	.	TGCAGCGTTGGGTGGGAGCATGAAGCTTTCTTT	CSVGWEHEAFF
TRBV2	.	TRBJ1-1	TRBD1	TGTGCCAGCAGTGAACTGGGACAGGGGATCTTGAACGCTTTCTTT	CASSELGQGILNAFF
TRBV15	once	TRBJ2-7	.	TGTGCCACCAGCACCAAACTTTCCTACGAGCAGTACTTC	CATSTKLSYEQYF
TRBV3-1/TRBV3-2	.	TRBJ1-2	TRBD1	TGTGCCAGCAGCCCGGGACAGGGTGGGAACTATGGCTACACCTTC	CASSPGQGGNYGYTF
TRBV7-9	once	TRBJ2-3	TRBD2	TGTGCCAGCAGCTTAGCTTGGGGACTAGACAACACAGATACGCAGTATTTT	CASSLAWGLDNTDTQYF
TRBV4-3	.	TRBJ2-3	TRBD2	TGCGCCAGCTCGGGACTAGCGGACCTCTCACGTGCAGATACGCAGTATTTT	CASSGLADLSRADTQYF
TRBV2	.	TRBJ1-5	.	TGTGCCAGCAGTGAGGTGGGGGGATATCAGCCCCAGCATTTT	CASSEVGGYQPQHF